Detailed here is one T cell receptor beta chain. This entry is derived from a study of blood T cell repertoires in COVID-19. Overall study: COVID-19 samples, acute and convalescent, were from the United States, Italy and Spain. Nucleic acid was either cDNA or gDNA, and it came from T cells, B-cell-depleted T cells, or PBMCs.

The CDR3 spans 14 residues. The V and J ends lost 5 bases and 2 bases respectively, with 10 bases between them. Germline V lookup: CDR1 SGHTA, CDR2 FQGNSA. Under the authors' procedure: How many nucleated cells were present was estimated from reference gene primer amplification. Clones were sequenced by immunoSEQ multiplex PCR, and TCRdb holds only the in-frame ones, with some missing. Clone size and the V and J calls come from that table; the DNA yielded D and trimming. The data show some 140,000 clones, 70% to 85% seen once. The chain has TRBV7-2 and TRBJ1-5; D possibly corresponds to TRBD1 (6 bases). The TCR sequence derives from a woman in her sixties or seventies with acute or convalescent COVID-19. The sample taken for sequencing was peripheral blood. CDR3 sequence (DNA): TGTGCCAGCAGCGACAGGAGTGGCAATCAGCCCCAGCATTTT. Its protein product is CASSDRSGNQPQHF.